This TCR beta chain was identified in a study of T cell responses to AZD1222 COVID-19 vaccine. Study background: The study pooled second doses at about 4 or about 12 weeks. Regarding the study as a whole: Clonal diversity was possibly underestimated; the donors were predominantly white British and more often female. With dominance at 160-218 and 743-854, vaccine-associated CD4 TCRs spanned spike.

This CDR3 region has 12 residues. Germline CDR1 is SNHLY and CDR2 is FYNNEI. V lost 5 bases and J 8 bases, leaving 12 bases between the germline ends. On this clone: As yet, its antigen is unknown.

Using immunoSEQ multiplex PCR, the repertoire was profiled, and TCRdb retains in-frame clones only, with some absent. The table shows some 90,000 clones, with roughly 88% occurring only once. The source of this sequence is an adult in good health. V usage is TRBV2 and J usage is TRBJ1-2; possibly TRBD1 for D (6 bases). Material: peripheral blood, obtained on day 0 of AZD1222 vaccination. The CDR3 here is CASSNRVLGYTF. The CDR3, as DNA: TGTGCCAGCAGTAACAGGGTACTAGGCTACACCTTC. Complete variable domain (other parts from reference TRBV2 and TRBJ1-2): EPEVTQTPSHQVTQMGQEVILRCVPISNHLYFYWYRQILGQKVEFLVSFYNNEISEKSEIFDDQFSVERPDGSNFTLKIRSTKLEDSAMYFCASSNRVLGYTFGSGTRLTVV.